Below, 22 T cell receptor beta chains from the same sample are listed, as sequenced in a study of OX40 agonist ivuxolimab in advanced cancers. Assay used: immunoSEQ multiplex PCR; TCRdb lists only in-frame clones, some missing. This sample has around 84,000 clones, with about 89% found just once. This sample comprised CD4+ or CD8+ T cells sorted from blood, obtained in a trial of the OX40 agonist ivuxolimab. The receptors shown here come from an adult with an advanced solid tumor such as melanoma, head and neck, liver or kidney cancer.

The V call is TRBV10-2, the J call TRBJ2-5, with D maybe TRBD2 (5 bases). Germline lookup yields CDR1 WSHSY and CDR2 SAAADI. This CDR3 spans 12 amino acids. V lost 8 bases and J 3 bases, leaving 10 bases between the germline ends. The CDR3 bases are TGCGCCAGCGGGGAGTGGGAAGAGACCCAGTACTTC. Protein sequence: CASGEWEETQYF.

The chain has TRBV19 and TRBJ2-7, with TRBD1 matching over 8 bases. The germline gives CDR1 LNHDA, CDR2 SQIVND (reference sequence). This CDR3 contains 15 residues. V shed 5 bases, J shed 1 base, and the junction held 7 bases outside the gene matches. The CDR3 region is CASSGTGGFSYEQYF. The CDR3 DNA is TGTGCCAGTAGTGGGACAGGAGGCTTTTCCTACGAGCAGTACTTC.

This sequence joins TRBV19 and TRBJ1-5, with 7 bases identical to TRBD1. This CDR3 is built from 15 residues. Germline values: CDR1 LNHDA, CDR2 SQIVND (reference sequence). Germline trimming cut 5 bases from V and 2 bases from J; bases unmatched to any gene: 6. DNA of the CDR3: TGTGCCAGTAGTGCCCGACAGGGCGGCAATCAGCCCCAGCATTTT. This translates into CASSARQGGNQPQHF.

This clone was seen a handful of times. The V gene is TRBV6-5, the J gene TRBJ1-2, with 7 positions matching TRBD1. Germline CDR1 is MNHEY and CDR2 is SVGAGI. CDR3 length: 13 residues. Losses at the gene ends were 6 bases for V and 4 bases for J; bases not matched to a gene: 5. CDR3 nucleotides: TGTGCCAGCAGCAAGACAGGGTTCTATGGCTACACCTTC. Its translation is CASSKTGFYGYTF.

This chain joins TRBV10-3 and TRBJ2-7; the D gene is possibly TRBD2 (5 bases). Germline CDR1 ENHRY, CDR2 SYGVKD. The V end was cut by 5 bases, the J end by 2 bases, with 16 bases between. The CDR3 consists of 15 residues. DNA of the CDR3: TGTGCCATCAGTACTATAGACGGAGGCCCCTACGAGCAGTACTTC. It encodes CAISTIDGGPYEQYF.

The J gene is TRBJ2-5, the V gene TRBV4-3; D perhaps matches TRBD2 (5 bases). Germline CDR1 LGHNA, CDR2 YSLEER. Deletions cut 1 base from V and 7 bases from J, with 7 bases between. This CDR3 region has 12 residues. In nucleotides, the CDR3 is TGCGCCAGCAGCCAAGCTGGAGGGACCCAGTACTTC. This gives the protein CASSQAGGTQYF.

This CDR3 is CASSPPRTDGYTF. The CDR3, as DNA: TGTGCCAGCTCACCACCCAGAACGGATGGCTACACCTTC. The rearrangement joins TRBV18 to TRBJ1-2; D is undetermined. CDR1 and CDR2 (germline): KGHSH, LQKENI. The CDR3 runs to 13 residues. V shed 0 bases and J shed 6 bases, with 8 bases lying between them.

The rearrangement uses TRBV4-3 and TRBJ2-2; 8 bases match TRBD1. The V gene end was trimmed by 0 bases and the J gene end by 7 bases; junction bases not matched to a gene: 7. The CDR3 contains 16 residues. Germline lookup yields CDR1 LGHNA and CDR2 YSLEER. The CDR3 sequence: CASSQDGTGSGGELFF. The CDR3, as DNA: TGCGCCAGCAGCCAAGATGGGACAGGTTCCGGCGGGGAGCTGTTTTTT.

V gene TRBV18 combines with J gene TRBJ2-7, with D uncertain. Germline loops: CDR1 KGHSH, CDR2 LQKENI. Deletions cut 0 bases from V and 1 base from J, with 7 bases between. This CDR3 is built from 14 residues. The CDR3 sequence: CASSPPVRSYEQYF. Here the CDR3 DNA reads TGTGCCAGCTCACCACCTGTCAGATCCTACGAGCAGTACTTC.

This chain links TRBV7-2 with TRBJ2-3; D is uncertain. The germline gives CDR1 SGHTA, CDR2 FQGNSA. The CDR3 runs to 14 residues. The V end was cut by 7 bases, the J end by 0 bases, with 11 bases between. The CDR3 protein is CASIQLSSTDTQYF. CDR3 in DNA: TGTGCCAGCATCCAGCTGTCTAGCACAGATACGCAGTATTTT.

The chain links TRBV21-1 to TRBJ1-5. TRBV21-1 is recorded as a pseudogene. The CDR3 has 14 amino acids. The DNA for the CDR3 is TGTGCCAGCACCAGACCTGGGAGGAATCAGCCCCAGCATTTT. Translation: CASTRPGRNQPQHF.

The genes are TRBV6-4 and TRBJ2-1, with 10 positions matching TRBD2. The V and J ends lost 5 bases and 5 bases, in that order; junction bases with no gene match: 3. From germline, CDR1 is MRHNA and CDR2 SNTAGT. The CDR3 totals 14 residues. This CDR3 reads CASSTSGTHNEQFF. Here the CDR3 DNA reads TGTGCCAGCAGTACTAGCGGGACGCACAATGAGCAGTTCTTC.

This chain's CDR3 is CASSGRMGALSGNTIYF. The CDR3 coding sequence is TGTGCCAGCAGCGGCCGTATGGGGGCCCTCTCTGGAAACACCATATATTTT. This chain joins TRBV2 and TRBJ1-3, with TRBD1 as a possible D gene (6 bases). The ends were cut back, 6 bases at V and 0 bases at J, with 18 bases in the middle. This CDR3 comprises 17 residues. The V gene's germline CDR1 is SNHLY and CDR2 FYNNEI.

The chain links TRBV6-1 to TRBJ2-3; D ambiguous. Trimming shortened V by 6 bases and J by 2 bases, and 12 bases separated the two germline ends. The CDR3 is 14 residues long. Germline CDR1 reads MNHNS; CDR2 reads SASEGT. CDR3 sequence (DNA): TGTGCCAGCAGGAAGCTAGGCCCCACAGATACGCAGTATTTT. Protein sequence: CASRKLGPTDTQYF.

This chain links TRBV28 with TRBJ1-2; no firm D call. V was trimmed by 5 bases and J by 2 bases, leaving 6 bases between them. Germline V CDR1 and CDR2: MDHEN, SYDVKM. This CDR3 spans 12 amino acids. CDR3 in amino acids: CASSTINYGYTF. The CDR3 nucleotides are TGTGCCAGCAGTACGATAAACTATGGCTACACCTTC.

The chain links TRBV7-2 to TRBJ2-7; TRBD2 is a possible D gene (7 bases). The CDR3 is 16 residues long. Germline V lookup: CDR1 SGHTA, CDR2 FQGNSA. V lost 5 bases, J lost 3 bases, and 20 bases lay in between. The CDR3 region is CASSRGGAGVGYEQYF. The DNA for the CDR3 is TGTGCCAGCAGCCGTGGGGGGGCAGGGGTAGGCTACGAGCAGTACTTC.

This clone has just one count. The rearrangement joins TRBV30 to TRBJ1-2, with D possibly matching TRBD1 (5 bases). V was pared by 4 bases and J by 2 bases, with 11 bases between. The V gene's germline CDR1 is GTSNPN and CDR2 SVGIG (reference sequence). CDR3 length equals 13 residues. The CDR3 sequence is CAWNMGPNYGYTF. As DNA, the CDR3 is TGTGCCTGGAACATGGGGCCCAACTATGGCTACACCTTC.

This rearrangement joins TRBV18 to TRBJ2-7; 15 nucleotides match TRBD2. The J segment lost 5 bases and the V segment lost 4 bases, leaving 9 bases of the junction unmatched. Germline-derived CDR1 and CDR2 are KGHSH and LQKENI. The CDR3 is made up of 17 amino acids. CDR3 loop: CASSLGQGLAGGNEQYF. Written as DNA, the CDR3 is TGTGCCAGCTCACTGGGACAGGGACTAGCGGGAGGCAACGAGCAGTACTTC.

V gene TRBV7-9 combines with J gene TRBJ1-5; unclear D gene. This CDR3 has 13 residues. Germline V gene lookup returns CDR1 SEHNR and CDR2 FQNEAQ (reference sequence). Trimming pared 5 bases from V and 7 bases from J, leaving 12 bases between. The CDR3 protein is CASSPGGRQPQHF. CDR3 in DNA: TGTGCCAGCAGCCCCGGAGGTAGGCAGCCCCAGCATTTT.

The chain couples TRBV2 to TRBJ1-1; tentatively, D is TRBD1 (5 bases). Germline CDR1 reads SNHLY; CDR2 reads FYNNEI. The CDR3 length is 16 residues. V lost 6 bases, J lost 4 bases, and 21 bases lay in between. The CDR3 DNA reads as TGTGCCAGCAGGCTGGGGCAAAGCGGATGGGGCACTGAAGCTTTCTTT. This codes for CASRLGQSGWGTEAFF.

V and J are TRBV28 and TRBJ1-2; no clear D gene. Trimming removed 7 bases at V and 9 bases at J, with 12 bases between. CDR3 length: 11 residues. Germline V gives CDR1 MDHEN, CDR2 SYDVKM. The CDR3 is CASMGGIRYTF. CDR3 coding DNA: TGTGCCAGCATGGGAGGGATTCGCTACACCTTC.

This clone was seen a few times. This rearrangement joins TRBV2 to TRBJ1-5; D is unclear. The CDR3 totals 15 residues. CDR1 SNHLY and CDR2 FYNNEI come from the germline V gene. V was clipped by 3 bases and J by 0 bases, with 9 bases between them. The CDR3 here is CASSEGSYSNQPQHF. CDR3 nucleotides: TGTGCCAGCAGTGAGGGCAGCTATAGCAATCAGCCCCAGCATTTT.